The 23 T cell receptor beta chains presented below share a single source sample, sequenced in a study of liver allograft versus peripheral blood T cells. Study-level background: Recipients' peripheral blood supplied the T cell receptor repertoires against which those in transplanted livers were compared.

TCRdb passed the reads through MiXCR, listing each CDR3 protein once. The sample comprises roughly 3,700 distinct CDR3 sequences, more than 15% of which are singletons, and 21% rests with the top ten. The source of these receptors is a human patient who had a liver transplant. Some T cells may possibly be graft donor cells.

The chain uses TRBV18 and TRBJ1-5; 8 nucleotides line up with TRBD1. The length of the CDR3 is 14 residues. V trimming: 3 bases; J trimming: 3 bases; junction bases outside the gene matches: 1. Germline assignment: CDR1 KGHSH and CDR2 LQKENI. The CDR3 sequence: CASSPDRVNQPQHF. The CDR3 DNA is TGTGCCAGCTCACCGGACAGGGTCAATCAGCCCCAGCATTTT.

This clonotype rates as medium-sized (0.01 to 0.1%). In nucleotides, the CDR3 is TGTGCCACTCGGCAGAGCACTGAAGCTTTCTTT. This encodes CATRQSTEAFF. The chain combines TRBV19 with TRBJ1-1; no clear D. The CDR3 loop spans 11 amino acids. Germline-derived CDR1 and CDR2 are LNHDA and SQIVND (reference sequence). Trimming took off 10 bases at V and 4 bases at J, with 10 bases between the two ends.

This clonotype counts as medium-sized (0.01 to 0.1%). The rearrangement joins TRBV19 to TRBJ1-4; no definite D call. The germline V gene encodes CDR1 LNHDA and CDR2 SQIVND (reference sequence). Trimming removed 4 bases at V and 3 bases at J, with 9 bases between. This CDR3 comprises 14 residues. Here the CDR3 reads CASSKGQPNEKLFF. For the CDR3, the DNA is TGTGCCAGTAGTAAGGGCCAACCTAATGAAAAACTGTTTTTT.

This clonotype ranks as medium-sized. The rearrangement uses TRBV6-1 and TRBJ1-5; 7 bases fit TRBD1. This CDR3 has 15 amino acids. V lost 8 bases and J lost 4; bases outside the gene matches: 11. Germline V lookup: CDR1 MNHNS, CDR2 SASEGT. CDR3 amino acids: CASSWGGQVNQPQHF. Here the CDR3 DNA reads TGTGCCAGCTCCTGGGGCGGACAGGTAAATCAGCCCCAGCATTTT.

V gene TRBV2 combines with J gene TRBJ1-4, with D perhaps matching TRBD1 (6 bases). Germline V gene sequence: CDR1 SNHLY, CDR2 FYNNEI. The CDR3 contains 13 residues. The V end was cut by 6 bases, the J end by 2 bases, with 7 bases between. The CDR3 region is CASRDSTNEKLFF. In DNA, the CDR3 is TGTGCCAGCAGGGACAGTACTAATGAAAAACTGTTTTTT.

By frequency in the sample, this clonotype is medium-sized. The chain has TRBV6-5 and TRBJ1-2; D uncertain. From germline, CDR1 is MNHEY and CDR2 SVGAGI. The CDR3 contains 15 residues. V dropped 0 bases and J dropped 2 bases, with 10 bases sitting between them. The CDR3 protein is CASSYSLGFNYGYTF. CDR3 nucleotides: TGTGCCAGCAGTTACTCGTTAGGGTTCAACTATGGCTACACCTTC.

The chain carries TRBV25-1 and TRBJ1-2, with D perhaps matching TRBD1 (5 bases). The length of the CDR3 is 13 residues. V was pared by 3 bases and J by 5 bases, with 10 bases between. CDR1 MGHDK and CDR2 SYGVNS come from the germline V gene. CDR3 residues: CASSDQDKYGYTF. The CDR3 DNA follows: TGTGCCAGCAGTGACCAGGACAAATATGGCTACACCTTC.

With respect to this clonotype: A much larger clonotype is one base distant, so this may be a read error. J is TRBJ2-2 and V is TRBV27, with a tentative D call TRBD1 (6 bases). Near its end, the DNA agrees better with TRBJ1-4, so the J call may be wrong. Germline loops: CDR1 MNHEY, CDR2 SMNVEV (reference sequence). The CDR3 is made up of 20 amino acids. The CDR3 nucleotides are TGTGCCAGCAGTTGCACCTCCTTCCGGGGGAGATGGGGACAAAATGAAAAACTGTTTTTT. Translation: CASSCTSFRGRWGQNEKLFF.

By proportion, this clonotype is medium-sized. The chain uses TRBV5-4 and TRBJ1-5; the D is unclear. Germline lookup yields CDR1 SGHNT and CDR2 YYREEE (reference sequence). The V end lost 0 bases, the J end lost 6 bases, and 7 bases lay between the germline ends. The length of the CDR3 is 13 residues. CDR3 nucleotide sequence: TGTGCCAGCAGCTTGGGCCGGGGTCAGCCCCAGCATTTT. Encoded protein: CASSLGRGQPQHF. Full variable domain (outside the CDR3, taken from reference TRBV5-4 and TRBJ1-5): ETGVTQSPTHLIKTRGQQVTLRCSSQSGHNTVSWYQQALGQGPQFIFQYYREEENGRGNFPPRFSGLQFPNYSSELNVNALELDDSALYLCASSLGRGQPQHFGDGTRLSIL.

This clonotype has only a few counts. This chain connects TRBV10-1 to TRBJ1-3; 8 nucleotides line up with TRBD1. Germline V gene sequence: CDR1 WNHNN, CDR2 SYGVQD (reference sequence). This CDR3 is built from 14 residues. V was pared by 4 bases and J by 2 bases, with 1 base of the junction left unmatched. The CDR3 is CASSGTGTGNTIYF. The CDR3 coding sequence is TGCGCCAGCAGTGGGACAGGGACTGGAAACACCATATATTTT.

This clonotype was counted a few times. The chain is built from TRBV12-3 or TRBV12-4 and TRBJ2-3, with 7 bases matching TRBD1. The CDR3 totals 14 residues. V shed 5 bases, J shed 1 base, and the junction held 3 bases outside the gene matches. CDR3 residues: CASSGQVRTDTQYF. The DNA for the CDR3 is TGTGCCAGCAGTGGACAGGTGCGCACAGATACGCAGTATTTT.

Of note for this clonotype: A much larger clonotype is one base distant, so this may be a read error. This chain joins TRBV6-6 and TRBJ1-5; D unclear. Germline V gene lookup returns CDR1 MNHNY and CDR2 SVGAGI (reference sequence). The CDR3 contains 13 residues. The CDR3 reads CVSTHGANQPQHF. The DNA for the CDR3 is TGTGTCAGCACCCACGGAGCCAATCAGCCCCAGCATTTT.

Only a few counts were recorded for this clonotype. The chain has TRBV12-5 and TRBJ2-5, with 9 bases matching TRBD2. The CDR3 sequence is 18 residues long. The V and J ends lost 2 bases and 1 base, in that order; junction bases with no gene match: 11. Germline V gene lookup returns CDR1 LGHNT and CDR2 FRNRAP. The CDR3 coding sequence is TGTGCTAGTGGTTTGACCCAACGCGGACTAGCGTTCCAAGAGACCCAGTACTTC. Its translation: CASGLTQRGLAFQETQYF.

Notes on this clonotype: The conserved phenylalanine or tryptophan normally closing the CDR3 is absent here, so this likely arose from a read error. The chain uses TRBV6-1 and TRBJ2-7, with TRBD1 identical over 9 bases. J lost 3 bases, V lost 10 bases, and 7 bases had no gene match. Germline V gene lookup returns CDR1 MNHNS and CDR2 SASEGT. The CDR3 runs to 13 residues. The CDR3 loop is CATMGQGFYEQYY. The CDR3 DNA sequence: TGTGCCACTATGGGACAGGGCTTCTACGAGCAGTACTAC.

CDR3 residues: CASSVHLLGGNTEAFF. In nucleotides, the CDR3 is TGTGCCAGCAGTGTCCACCTTTTGGGAGGGAACACTGAAGCTTTCTTT. V gene TRBV12-3 or TRBV12-4 combines with J gene TRBJ1-1, with D unclear. V was clipped by 5 bases and J by 1 base, with 17 bases between them. The CDR3 runs to 16 residues.

By share of the sample, this clonotype is medium-sized. The chain joins TRBV7-2 to TRBJ1-2, with D hard to call. CDR1 is SGHTA and CDR2 is FQGNSA in the germline V gene. The CDR3 sequence is 14 residues long. V was shortened by 1 base and J by 7 bases, with 13 bases between the two germline ends. DNA of the CDR3: TGTGCCAGCAGCTTAGGGGGTGTCATTCCTGGCTACACCTTC. It yields the protein CASSLGGVIPGYTF. Full variable domain (rest looked up from reference TRBV7-2 and TRBJ1-2): GAGVSQSPSNKVTEKGKDVELRCDPISGHTALYWYRQSLGQGLEFLIYFQGNSAPDKSGLPSDRFSAERTGGSVSTLTIQRTQQEDSAVYLCASSLGGVIPGYTFGSGTRLTVV.

The chain recombines TRBV19 with TRBJ2-1, with D tentatively TRBD1 (6 bases). The CDR3 is 19 residues long. The germline V gene encodes CDR1 LNHDA and CDR2 SQIVND (reference sequence). Trimming pared 0 bases from V and 1 base from J, leaving 19 bases between. CDR3 bases: TGTGCCAGTAGTATAGATCTAGCAGGGGCCCGAAGGTCCTACAATGAGCAGTTCTTC. It specifies CASSIDLAGARRSYNEQFF.

Within the sample, this clonotype is medium-sized. This chain connects TRBV7-2 to TRBJ1-6; 10 bases are a match to TRBD1. Germline V CDR1 and CDR2: SGHTA, FQGNSA. The CDR3 loop spans 14 amino acids. The V segment lost 6 bases and the J segment 10 bases; nucleotides outside the gene matches: 6. CDR3 DNA sequence: TGTGCCAGCAGTCCCGACAGGGGGCAATCACCCCTCCACTTT. This sequence encodes CASSPDRGQSPLHF.

Only one count was recorded for this clonotype. V gene TRBV18 combines with J gene TRBJ1-5; 8 bases match TRBD1. The CDR3 has 15 residues. Germline V gives CDR1 KGHSH, CDR2 LQKENI. J gave up 4 bases and V 6 bases, and 8 bases lay outside the gene matches. CDR3 residues: CASSLDRGGNQPQHF. CDR3 coding DNA: TGTGCCAGCTCTCTTGACAGGGGTGGAAATCAGCCCCAGCATTTT. Filled out from reference TRBV18 and TRBJ1-5, the complete variable domain reads NAGVMQNPRHLVRRRGQEARLRCSPMKGHSHVYWYRQLPEEGLKFMVYLQKENIIDESGMPKERFSAEFPKEGPSILRIQQVVRGDSAAYFCASSLDRGGNQPQHFGDGTRLSIL.

By share, this clonotype counts as medium-sized. V gene TRBV11-3 combines with J gene TRBJ1-1; 7 bases agree with TRBD1. After removal of 5 bases from V and 4 bases from J, the junction contained 10 bases not matched to a gene. CDR1 SGHNT and CDR2 YENEEA come from the germline V gene. The CDR3 is 15 residues long. Here the CDR3 DNA reads TGTGCCAGCAGCCCACAGGGGTACCTAGCCACTGAAGCTTTCTTT. It translates to CASSPQGYLATEAFF.

In the case of this clonotype: A much larger clone lies one base from this, so it may be a read error. The V gene is TRBV3-1, the J gene TRBJ1-3; no clear D. The V end lost 4 bases, the J end lost 7 bases, and 14 bases lay between the germline ends. Looked up from germline, CDR1 is LGHDT and CDR2 is YNNKEL (reference sequence). The CDR3 runs 14 residues. The CDR3 region is CASSLLTGVNTIYF. CDR3 sequence (DNA): TGTGCCAGCAGCCTCTTAACTGGGGTGAACACCATATATTTT.

Judged by abundance, this clonotype is medium-sized. The chain has TRBV12-3 or TRBV12-4 and TRBJ1-6; possible D gene TRBD1, 6 bases. Trimming pared 5 bases from V and 3 bases from J, leaving 14 bases between. The CDR3 runs to 16 residues. This chain's CDR3 is CASSTGPSLYNSPLHF. CDR3 DNA sequence: TGTGCCAGCAGTACAGGGCCCTCCCTCTATAATTCACCCCTCCACTTT.

This clonotype counts as medium-sized (0.01 to 0.1%). The chain combines TRBV5-4 with TRBJ1-2; a weak D match, TRBD1 (5 bases). Germline CDR1 and CDR2: SGHNT and YYREEE (reference sequence). The length of the CDR3 is 13 residues. Trimming cost V 4 bases and J 5 bases, with 12 bases left between them. The CDR3 is CASSHDRGYGYTF. CDR3 bases: TGTGCCAGCAGCCACGACCGGGGGTATGGCTACACCTTC.